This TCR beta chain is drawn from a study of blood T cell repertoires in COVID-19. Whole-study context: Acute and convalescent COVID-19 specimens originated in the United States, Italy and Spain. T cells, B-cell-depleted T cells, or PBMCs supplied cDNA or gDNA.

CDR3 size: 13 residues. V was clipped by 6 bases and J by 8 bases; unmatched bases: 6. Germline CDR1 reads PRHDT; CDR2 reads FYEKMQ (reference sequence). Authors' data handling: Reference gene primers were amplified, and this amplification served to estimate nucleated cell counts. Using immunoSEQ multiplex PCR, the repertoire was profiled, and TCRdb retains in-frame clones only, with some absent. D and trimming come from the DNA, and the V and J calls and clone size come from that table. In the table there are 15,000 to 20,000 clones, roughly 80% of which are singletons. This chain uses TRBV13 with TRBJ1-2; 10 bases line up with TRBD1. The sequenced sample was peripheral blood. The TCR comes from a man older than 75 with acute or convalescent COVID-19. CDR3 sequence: CASRRDRGSGYTF. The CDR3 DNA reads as TGTGCCAGCAGACGGGACAGGGGATCCGGCTACACCTTC. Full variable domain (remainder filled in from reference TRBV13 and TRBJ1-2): AAGVIQSPRHLIKEKRETATLKCYPIPRHDTVYWYQQGPGQDPQFLISFYEKMQSDKGSIPDRFSAQQFSDYHSELNMSSLELGDSALYFCASRRDRGSGYTFGSGTRLTVV.